The entry below gives a single T cell receptor (beta chain) sequence along with its context. The sample originates from a study of control samples from healthy donors and cancer patients. TCRdb's table, derived via immunoSEQ multiplex PCR, lists solely in-frame clones and lacks some. Of 100,000 to 150,000 clones detected, 75% to 95% appear once; the ten largest clones hold 2% to 3%. CDR3 length: 15 amino acids. Germline-derived CDR1 and CDR2 are MNHNY and SVGAGI (reference sequence). With 7 bases clipped from V and 6 bases from J, the junction kept 7 bases outside the gene matches. The sample consisted of blood. The genes are TRBV6-6 and TRBJ2-1, with 12 bases fitting TRBD2. The clonotype comes from a middle-aged man in good health. This CDR3 is CASTLTSGGLNEQFF. CDR3 in DNA: TGTGCCAGCACCTTAACTAGCGGGGGGCTCAATGAGCAGTTCTTC.